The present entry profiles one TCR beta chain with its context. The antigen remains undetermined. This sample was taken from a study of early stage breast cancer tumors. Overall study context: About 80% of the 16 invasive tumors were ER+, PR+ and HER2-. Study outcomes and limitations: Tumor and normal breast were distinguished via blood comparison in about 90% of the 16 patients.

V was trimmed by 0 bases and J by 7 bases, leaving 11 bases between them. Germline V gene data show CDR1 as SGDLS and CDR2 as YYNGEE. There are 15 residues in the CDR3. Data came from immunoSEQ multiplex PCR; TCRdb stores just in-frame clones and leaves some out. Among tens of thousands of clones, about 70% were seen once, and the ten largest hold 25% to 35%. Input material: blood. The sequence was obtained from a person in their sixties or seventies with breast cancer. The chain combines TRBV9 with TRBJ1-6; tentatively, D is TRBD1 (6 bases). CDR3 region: CASSVVGDRNSPLHF. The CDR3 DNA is TGTGCCAGCAGCGTAGTCGGAGACAGGAATTCACCCCTCCACTTT.